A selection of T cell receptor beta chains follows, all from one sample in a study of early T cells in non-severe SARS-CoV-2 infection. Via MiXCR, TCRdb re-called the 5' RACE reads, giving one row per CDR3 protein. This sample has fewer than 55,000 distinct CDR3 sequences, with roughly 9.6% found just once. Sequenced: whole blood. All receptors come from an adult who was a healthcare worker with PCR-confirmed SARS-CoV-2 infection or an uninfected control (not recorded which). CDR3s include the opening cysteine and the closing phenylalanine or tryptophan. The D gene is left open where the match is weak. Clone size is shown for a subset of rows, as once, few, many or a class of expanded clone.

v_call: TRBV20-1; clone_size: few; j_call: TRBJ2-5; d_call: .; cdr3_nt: TGCAGTGCTTCCACTAGTATGAAGACCCAGTACTTC; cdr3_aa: CSASTSMKTQYF
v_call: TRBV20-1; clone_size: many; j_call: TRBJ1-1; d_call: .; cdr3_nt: TGCAGTGCTAGAGTTCCGCAGGGAGCAAACACTGAAGCTTTCTTT; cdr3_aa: CSARVPQGANTEAFF
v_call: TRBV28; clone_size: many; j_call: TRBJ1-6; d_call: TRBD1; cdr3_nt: TGTGCCAGCGGTGAACAGGGGAAGGAATCACCCCTCCACTTT; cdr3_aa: CASGEQGKESPLHF
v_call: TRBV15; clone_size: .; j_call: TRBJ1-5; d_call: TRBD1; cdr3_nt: TGTGCCACCAGCAGAGATGACAGGGCGCAGCCCCAGCATTTT; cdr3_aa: CATSRDDRAQPQHF
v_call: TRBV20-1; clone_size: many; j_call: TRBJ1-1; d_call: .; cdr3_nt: TGCAGTGCTAGCCCCAGCGGGTATAACACTGAAGCTTTCTTT; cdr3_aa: CSASPSGYNTEAFF
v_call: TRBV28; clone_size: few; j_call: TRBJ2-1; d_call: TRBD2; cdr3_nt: TGTGCCAGCAGTTCCCTCGCTAGCGGGAGTCAGAACAATGAGCAGTTCTTC; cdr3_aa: CASSSLASGSQNNEQFF
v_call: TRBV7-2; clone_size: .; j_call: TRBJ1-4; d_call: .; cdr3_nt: TGTGCCAGCAGCTTAAATAGGCACGAAAAACTGTTTTTT; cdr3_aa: CASSLNRHEKLFF
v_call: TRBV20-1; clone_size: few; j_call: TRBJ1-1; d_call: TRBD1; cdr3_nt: TGCAGTGCTAACCCAGGGGGGAACACTGAAGCTTTCTTT; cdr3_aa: CSANPGGNTEAFF
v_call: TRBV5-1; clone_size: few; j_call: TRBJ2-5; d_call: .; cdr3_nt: TGCGCCAGCAGCTTGGTTCCCCAAGAGACCCAGTACTTC; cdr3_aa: CASSLVPQETQYF
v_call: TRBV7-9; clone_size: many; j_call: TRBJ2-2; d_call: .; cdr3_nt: TGTGCCAGCAGCGCGCTACCCACTGTAGGGGAGCTGTTTTTT; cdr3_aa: CASSALPTVGELFF
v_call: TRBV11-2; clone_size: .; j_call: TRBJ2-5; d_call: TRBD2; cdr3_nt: TGTGCCAGCAGCTCCCGCGGGGGGTTCCAAGAGACCCAGTACTTC; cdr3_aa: CASSSRGGFQETQYF
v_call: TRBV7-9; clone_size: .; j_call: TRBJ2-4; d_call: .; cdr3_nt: TGTGCCAGCAGCCTAGCAGGTTGGGGAGAGGACATTCAGTACTTC; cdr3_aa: CASSLAGWGEDIQYF
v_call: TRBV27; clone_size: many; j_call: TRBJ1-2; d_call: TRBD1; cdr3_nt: TGTGCCAGCAGTTTCCGGACAGGGGGCCGTGGCTACACCTTC; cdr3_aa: CASSFRTGGRGYTF
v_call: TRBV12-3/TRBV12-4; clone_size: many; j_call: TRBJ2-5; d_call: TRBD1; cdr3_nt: TGTGCCACCTCGAGGGCAGGTACAGGGGACGAGACCCAGTACTTC; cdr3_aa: CATSRAGTGDETQYF
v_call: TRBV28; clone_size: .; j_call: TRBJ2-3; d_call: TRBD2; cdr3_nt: TGTGCCAGCAGGGCTAGCGGGAGGAGGGGGAGTAAGGCAGATACGCAGTATTTT; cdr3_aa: CASRASGRRGSKADTQYF
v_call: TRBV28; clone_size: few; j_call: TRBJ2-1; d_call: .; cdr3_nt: TGTGCCAGCAGTAAACAGGAGTTTGAGCAGTTCTTC; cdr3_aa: CASSKQEFEQFF
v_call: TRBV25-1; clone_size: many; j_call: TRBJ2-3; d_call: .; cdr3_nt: TGTGCCAGCAGCTACGAGGGCACAGATACGCAGTATTTT; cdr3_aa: CASSYEGTDTQYF
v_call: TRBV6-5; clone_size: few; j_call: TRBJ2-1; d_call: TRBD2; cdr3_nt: TGTGCCAGCAGTCTTAGCGGGGGGGTTAGGAGTGAGCAGTTCTTC; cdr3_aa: CASSLSGGVRSEQFF
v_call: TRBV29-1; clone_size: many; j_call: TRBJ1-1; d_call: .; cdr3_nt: TGCAGCGTTGAAATCGGCGGGGGCACTGAAGCTTTCTTT; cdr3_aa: CSVEIGGGTEAFF
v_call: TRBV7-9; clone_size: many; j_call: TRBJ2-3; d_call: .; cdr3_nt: TGTGCCAGCAGCTTACTGACTAGGCCCGACACAGATACGCAGTATTTT; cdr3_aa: CASSLLTRPDTDTQYF
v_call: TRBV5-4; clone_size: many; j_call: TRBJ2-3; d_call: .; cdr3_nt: TGTGCCAGCAGCCTGTTAGATACGCAGTATTTT; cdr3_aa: CASSLLDTQYF
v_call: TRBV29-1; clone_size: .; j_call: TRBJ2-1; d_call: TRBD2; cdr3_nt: TGCAGCGTCACCCCCAGCGGGGGGTCCTACAATGAGCAGTTCTTC; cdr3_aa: CSVTPSGGSYNEQFF
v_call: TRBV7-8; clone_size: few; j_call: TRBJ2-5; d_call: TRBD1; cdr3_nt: TGTGCCAGCAGCCCCCGGGACAGTCCCGAGACCCAGTACTTC; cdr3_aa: CASSPRDSPETQYF
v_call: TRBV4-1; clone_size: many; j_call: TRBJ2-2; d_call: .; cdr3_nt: TGCGCCAGCAGCCACGAGGGGGGTAACAGCGGGGAGCTGTTTTTT; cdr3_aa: CASSHEGGNSGELFF
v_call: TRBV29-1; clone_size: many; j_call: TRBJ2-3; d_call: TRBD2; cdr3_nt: TGCAGCTTAGGAATAGCGGGGGCCAGCACAGATACGCAGTATTTT; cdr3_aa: CSLGIAGASTDTQYF
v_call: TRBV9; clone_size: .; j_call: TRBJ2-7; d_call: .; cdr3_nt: TGTGCCAGCAGCGTACGACAGGCCTCGGGGGAGCAGTACTTC; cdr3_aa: CASSVRQASGEQYF
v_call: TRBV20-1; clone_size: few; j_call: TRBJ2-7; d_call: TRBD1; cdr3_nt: TGCAGTGCTACGGGACAGACCTACGAGCAGTACTTC; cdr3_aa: CSATGQTYEQYF
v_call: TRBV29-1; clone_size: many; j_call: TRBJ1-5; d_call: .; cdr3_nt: TGCAGCGTTACCAAAGCCCAGGGTCAGCCCCAGCATTTT; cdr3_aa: CSVTKAQGQPQHF
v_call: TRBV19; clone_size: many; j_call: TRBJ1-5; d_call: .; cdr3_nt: TGTGCCAGTAACCGGGGGGTCAATCAGCCCCAGCATTTT; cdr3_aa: CASNRGVNQPQHF
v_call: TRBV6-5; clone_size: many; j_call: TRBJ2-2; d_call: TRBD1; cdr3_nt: TGTGCCAGCAGTTACTCGATTCCGGGACAGGGGGCGATCGGGGAGCTGTTTTTT; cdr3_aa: CASSYSIPGQGAIGELFF
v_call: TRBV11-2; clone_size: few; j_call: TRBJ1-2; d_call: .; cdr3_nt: TGTGCCAGCAGCCCCCCGGGGGGGGAATATGGCTACACCTTC; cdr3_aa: CASSPPGGEYGYTF
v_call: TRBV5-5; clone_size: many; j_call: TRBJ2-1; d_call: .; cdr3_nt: TGTGCCAGCAGCTTGGCCTGGGGAAATGAGCAGTTCTTC; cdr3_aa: CASSLAWGNEQFF
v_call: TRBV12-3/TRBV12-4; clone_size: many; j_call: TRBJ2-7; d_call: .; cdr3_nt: TGTGCCAGCAGTCGCCGGGGACACCTCTACGAGCAGTACTTC; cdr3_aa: CASSRRGHLYEQYF
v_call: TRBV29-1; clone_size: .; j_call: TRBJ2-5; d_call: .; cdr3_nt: TGCAGCGTTGGAGGGGGGGAGACCCAGTACTTC; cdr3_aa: CSVGGGETQYF
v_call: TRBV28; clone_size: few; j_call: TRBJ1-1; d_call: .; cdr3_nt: TGTGCCAGCCTTGGGGGGCCCTCAGCTGAAGCTTTCTTT; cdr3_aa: CASLGGPSAEAFF
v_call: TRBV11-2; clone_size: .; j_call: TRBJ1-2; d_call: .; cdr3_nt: TGTGCCAGCAGAGATCTAGAATGGGCCAACTATGGCTACACCTTC; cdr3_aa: CASRDLEWANYGYTF
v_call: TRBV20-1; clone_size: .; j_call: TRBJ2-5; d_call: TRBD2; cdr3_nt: TGCAGTGCTAGAGGGACTAGCGGGAACATACAGGAGACCCAGTACTTC; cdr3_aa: CSARGTSGNIQETQYF
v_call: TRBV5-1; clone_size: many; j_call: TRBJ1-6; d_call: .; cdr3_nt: TGCGCCAGCAGCTCGGGGGACCCCATGGATTCACCCCTCCACTTT; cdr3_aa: CASSSGDPMDSPLHF
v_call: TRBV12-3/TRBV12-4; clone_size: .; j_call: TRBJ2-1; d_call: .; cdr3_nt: TGTGCCAGCAGTTTGGGGGAAGGCTACAATGAGCAGTTCTTC; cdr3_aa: CASSLGEGYNEQFF
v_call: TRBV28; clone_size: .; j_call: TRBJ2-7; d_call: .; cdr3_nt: TGTGCCAGCAGTCCAAGACCCGTCTCCTACGAGCAGTACTTC; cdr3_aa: CASSPRPVSYEQYF
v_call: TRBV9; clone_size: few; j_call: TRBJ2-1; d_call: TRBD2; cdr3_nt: TGTGCCAGCAGCGTAGGGGCGGGAGGGCTCCAGGAGCAGTTCTTC; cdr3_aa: CASSVGAGGLQEQFF
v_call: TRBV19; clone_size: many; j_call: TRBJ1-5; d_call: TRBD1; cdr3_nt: TGTGCCAGTAGCAGCGACAGGGGGAAAAATCGGCCCCAGCATTTT; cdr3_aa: CASSSDRGKNRPQHF
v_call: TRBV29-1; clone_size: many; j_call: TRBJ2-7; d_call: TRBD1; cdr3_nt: TGCAGCGCATCCGGGACAGGGTCTGGCGAGCAGTACTTC; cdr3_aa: CSASGTGSGEQYF
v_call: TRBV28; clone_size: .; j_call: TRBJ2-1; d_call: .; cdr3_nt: TGTGCCAGCAGTACCGGCGGTAGCCGCTCCTACAATGAGCAGTTCTTC; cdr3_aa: CASSTGGSRSYNEQFF
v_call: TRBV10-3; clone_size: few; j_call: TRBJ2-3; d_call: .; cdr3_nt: TGTGCCATCAGTGTCCTAGGATTCACAGATACGCAGTATTTT; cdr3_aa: CAISVLGFTDTQYF
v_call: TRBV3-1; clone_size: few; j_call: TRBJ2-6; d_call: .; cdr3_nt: TGTGCCAGCAGCCTCAGGGTGGCCGGGGCCAACGTCCTGACTTTC; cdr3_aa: CASSLRVAGANVLTF
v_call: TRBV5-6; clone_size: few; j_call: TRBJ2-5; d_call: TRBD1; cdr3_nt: TGTGCCAGCAGCTCAACCTTGACAGGGGGGGAGACCCAGTACTTC; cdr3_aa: CASSSTLTGGETQYF
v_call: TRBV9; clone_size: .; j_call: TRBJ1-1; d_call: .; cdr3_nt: TGTGCCAGCAGCGCAAGCGCGGGGTATAGGTCTGAAGCTTTCTTT; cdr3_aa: CASSASAGYRSEAFF
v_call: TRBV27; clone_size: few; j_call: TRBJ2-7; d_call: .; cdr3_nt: TGTGCCAGCAGTCAGAGTTACGAGTGGCAGCAGTACTTC; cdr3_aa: CASSQSYEWQQYF